The rows below give T cell receptor beta chains drawn from one sample of a study of Ad26.COV2.S vaccination and SARS-CoV-2 variants. Profiled with immunoSEQ multiplex PCR; TCRdb holds only in-frame clones, not every one. The sample carries 400,000 to 450,000 clones, roughly 91% recorded once. The sequenced sample was peripheral blood, obtained in a trial of Ad26.COV2.S vaccine versus placebo. All receptors come from a person between 18 and 65 years old who received the Ad26.COV2.S COVID-19 vaccine or a placebo. Both conserved end residues are part of each CDR3. The D gene is left open where the match is weak. Some rows have no size entry. The others give once, few or many, or a class for an expanded clone.

j_call	v_call	clone_size	d_call	cdr3_length	cdr3_aa	cdr3_nt
TRBJ1-4	TRBV7-8	few	.	14	CASSFNRLSEKLFF	TGTGCCAGCAGCTTCAACAGGTTAAGTGAAAAACTGTTTTTT
TRBJ1-4	TRBV10-3	.	.	15	CATQPQGMGNTKLFF	TGTGCCACCCAGCCCCAAGGTATGGGGAATACAAAACTGTTTTTT
TRBJ2-6	TRBV6-2/TRBV6-3	.	TRBD1	16	CASSLLTGSGANVLTF	TGTGCCAGCAGCCTATTGACAGGGTCAGGGGCCAACGTCCTGACTTTC
TRBJ2-7	TRBV30	.	.	16	CAWGGGSKNSRNEQYF	TGTGCCTGGGGGGGCGGGAGTAAGAATTCGCGCAACGAGCAGTACTTC
TRBJ2-1	TRBV7-2	.	TRBD1	15	CASSSGTAGYNEQFF	TGTGCCAGCAGCTCCGGGACAGCAGGATACAATGAGCAGTTCTTC
TRBJ2-7	TRBV12-3/TRBV12-4	.	.	13	CASRGASLREQYF	TGTGCCAGCAGGGGCGCCTCACTACGTGAGCAGTACTTC
TRBJ1-4	TRBV3-1/TRBV3-2	.	.	16	CASSQEREPNLEKLFF	TGTGCCAGCAGCCAAGAACGGGAACCCAACCTTGAGAAACTGTTTTTT
TRBJ2-5	TRBV4-2	.	.	15	CASSQGNGAQETQYF	TGTGCCAGCAGCCAAGGGAACGGAGCTCAAGAGACCCAGTACTTC
TRBJ2-7	TRBV6-2/TRBV6-3	.	.	16	CASSYILRTGSYEQYF	TGTGCCAGCAGTTACATACTCAGGACGGGGTCCTACGAGCAGTACTTC
TRBJ2-5	TRBV7-9	.	TRBD2	15	CASSLVLAGEETQYF	TGTGCCAGCAGCTTAGTCCTAGCGGGAGAAGAGACCCAGTACTTC
TRBJ2-5	TRBV6-2/TRBV6-3	.	TRBD2	17	CASSYGLAGGVQETQYF	TGTGCCAGCAGTTACGGACTAGCGGGAGGGGTCCAAGAGACCCAGTACTTC
TRBJ1-2	TRBV11-2	.	.	13	CASSLTGSYGYTF	TGTGCCAGCAGCTTAACAGGGTCCTATGGCTACACCTTC
TRBJ2-3	TRBV7-2	.	.	17	CASSLGGWGEAADTQYF	TGTGCCAGCAGCTTAGGTGGCTGGGGGGAGGCGGCAGATACGCAGTATTTT
TRBJ2-7	TRBV6-2/TRBV6-3	once	TRBD2	15	CASSYPSGRAGEQYF	TGTGCCAGCAGTTACCCTAGCGGGAGGGCCGGTGAGCAGTACTTC